This is a list of T cell receptor beta chains from one sample in a study of T-cell memory formation after mild COVID-19. Using its own MiXCR run on the 5' RACE reads, TCRdb lists one record per CDR3 protein. Counted here are about 440,000 distinct CDR3 sequences, 20% occurring once; the ten biggest clones make up about 8.8%. Sequenced: PBMCs or a T cell subset sorted from them (not recorded which). The receptors stem from an adult woman who had mild COVID-19 (a few samples of this study predate the infection). Cell type and time point are not known. The CDR3 runs from the conserved cysteine through the conserved F or W. A D gene is named only where the DNA matches it firmly.

NA,TRBV7-8,TRBJ1-2,16,CASSLARSTTNYGYTF
NA,TRBV20-1,TRBJ1-2,11,CSAMEDYGYTF
TRBD1,TRBV5-4,TRBJ1-2,16,CASSFGTGASNYGYTF
NA,TRBV5-6,TRBJ2-1,15,CASSTPPTYDNEQFF
TRBD1,TRBV30,TRBJ2-7,17,CAWSVSWTGGDLYEQYF
NA,TRBV4-2,TRBJ1-2,16,CASSHRQDIAPYGYTF
TRBD1,TRBV5-1,TRBJ2-2,17,CASSGLTGSGNTGELFF
NA,TRBV5-1,TRBJ2-5,14,CASSLQESRETQYF
NA,TRBV3-1,TRBJ2-1,15,CASSQDSGQYNEQFF
NA,TRBV20-1,TRBJ2-1,16,CSARDQQGPSYNEQFF
NA,TRBV7-6,TRBJ1-2,13,CASSLRGWEGYTF
NA,TRBV7-2,TRBJ2-1,15,CASSLGGGAKKERFF
NA,TRBV29-1,TRBJ2-1,14,CSVTASTLYNEQFF
TRBD2,TRBV24-1,TRBJ2-3,16,CATSGTSGDLTDTQYF
TRBD2,TRBV7-3,TRBJ2-3,19,CASSLNPVGSGTSTDTQYF
TRBD1,TRBV20-1,TRBJ2-1,19,CSARARDRVIFSILDEQFF
NA,TRBV11-2,TRBJ2-7,15,CASSGVVGRRYEQYF
NA,TRBV27,TRBJ2-7,12,CASSDLWYEQYF
TRBD1,TRBV3-1,TRBJ1-2,14,CASSHRQGAGGYTF
NA,TRBV20-1,TRBJ2-7,15,CSARQDRRGLYEQYF
NA,TRBV12-3/TRBV12-4,TRBJ2-2,16,CASSYSGLSGPGELFF
NA,TRBV15,TRBJ2-7,15,CATSRVTEPTYEQYF
NA,TRBV12-3/TRBV12-4,TRBJ2-7,13,CASSPPGVTQQYF
NA,TRBV21-1,TRBJ2-5,16,CASSKYGTGNGETQYF
TRBD1,TRBV6-5,TRBJ1-2,15,CASSSRQGSVFGYTF
NA,TRBV7-9,TRBJ2-7,13,CASSRADPYEQYF
NA,TRBV6-5,TRBJ1-1,12,CASSLMGREAFF
NA,TRBV29-1,TRBJ2-3,14,CSGGRAYSTDTQYF
NA,TRBV2,TRBJ2-3,17,CASQDPAEVSSTDTQYF
TRBD2,TRBV5-1,TRBJ2-5,17,CASSLDPSGGAGETQYF
TRBD1,TRBV7-9,TRBJ1-4,16,CASSPGQGIVGEKLFF
NA,TRBV20-1,TRBJ2-7,17,CSARDAGRAPNPYEQYF
TRBD2,TRBV29-1,TRBJ2-2,16,CSVEGWSGGPTGELFF
NA,TRBV4-3,TRBJ2-7,15,CASSQDLLGPYEQYF
NA,TRBV6-5,TRBJ2-3,15,CASSPTTPFTDTQYF
NA,TRBV18,TRBJ2-2,16,CASSPSAEPNTGELFF
NA,TRBV25-1,TRBJ1-4,14,CASSGRGVSEKLFF
NA,TRBV25-1,TRBJ1-2,14,CASSESGVDYGYTF
TRBD1,TRBV4-3,TRBJ2-7,15,CASSQVLTGIYEQYF
TRBD1,TRBV3-1,TRBJ1-1,18,CASRRTGTGVRVNTEAFF
NA,TRBV12-5,TRBJ2-1,11,CASGLYNEQFF
NA,TRBV9,TRBJ2-1,12,CASSVAPNEQFF